A single sample is the source of the 17 T cell receptor beta chains below, sequenced in a study of response to subunit inactivated influenza vaccine. TCRdb re-called the RT-PCR reads with MiXCR, one entry per CDR3 protein. The sample yields roughly 650,000 distinct CDR3 sequences, approximately 14% seen once. The sequencing used PBMCs from blood, collected roughly 15 days before vaccination. These receptors all come from a man aged 45-65 years who received an inactivated influenza vaccine.

The chain carries TRBV20-1 and TRBJ2-5, with D possibly TRBD2 on 6 matching bases. The V gene's germline CDR1 is DFQATT and CDR2 SNEGSKA (reference sequence). The CDR3 extends over 12 amino acids. Between the trimmed V and J ends, which lost 6 bases and 1 base, there was a span of 9 bases. CDR3: CSAGGAQETQYF. Written as DNA, the CDR3 is TGCAGTGCGGGGGGTGCCCAAGAGACCCAGTACTTC.

The rearrangement links TRBV12-3 or TRBV12-4 to TRBJ2-1, with 7 nucleotides matching TRBD1. The CDR3 is made up of 12 amino acids. Trimming cost V 3 bases and J 13 bases; bases outside gene matches: 6. The DNA for the CDR3 is TGTGCCAGCAGTTTTTCCACAGGGGACCAGTTCTTC. Amino acid sequence: CASSFSTGDQFF.

This clonotype showed up many times. This rearrangement joins TRBV20-1 to TRBJ1-2, with D perhaps matching TRBD1 (6 bases). This CDR3 spans 15 amino acids. Germline V CDR1 and CDR2: DFQATT, SNEGSKA (reference sequence). The V end was cut by 3 bases, the J end by 8 bases, with 22 bases between. The CDR3 DNA sequence: TGCAGTGCTAGTGTCCTAGGTTTAGAGACAGGAGGCTACACCTTC. It codes for CSASVLGLETGGYTF.

V and J are TRBV20-1 and TRBJ2-7; D may correspond to TRBD1 or TRBD2 (5 bases each). There are 15 residues in the CDR3. Looked up from germline, CDR1 is DFQATT and CDR2 is SNEGSKA (reference sequence). V was cut by 3 bases and J by 4 bases, with 19 bases left in between. The CDR3 region has the DNA TGCAGTGCTAGTAATTCTCGGGGCAGGGATTACGAGCAGTACTTC. Protein product: CSASNSRGRDYEQYF.

The genes are TRBV9 and TRBJ1-1, with no clear D. The CDR3 totals 13 residues. The V and J ends lost 1 base and 0 bases respectively, with 4 bases between them. Germline values: CDR1 SGDLS, CDR2 YYNGEE. The CDR3 protein is CASSVHMNTEAFF. As DNA, the CDR3 is TGTGCCAGCAGCGTACACATGAACACTGAAGCTTTCTTT.

In its sample, this clonotype was seen a few times. The rearrangement links TRBV12-3 or TRBV12-4 to TRBJ2-7; no clear D gene. V gave up 6 bases and J gave up 2 bases, with 11 bases separating them. There are 13 residues in the CDR3. The DNA of the CDR3 is TGTGCCAGCAGCCCCACTGGGCCCTACGAGCAGTACTTC. Encoded protein: CASSPTGPYEQYF.

This clonotype has just a few counts. This chain joins TRBV29-1 and TRBJ2-2; D remains unclear. This CDR3 region has 13 residues. Trimming took off 5 bases at V and 0 bases at J, with 7 bases between the two ends. Looked up from germline, CDR1 is SQVTM and CDR2 is ANQGSEA. CDR3 coding DNA: TGCAGCGTTTCGGACCCGAACACCGGGGAGCTGTTTTTT. It encodes CSVSDPNTGELFF.

Many counts were recorded for this clonotype. This chain connects TRBV11-2 to TRBJ1-4; D perhaps matches TRBD1 (5 bases). From germline, CDR1 is SGHAT and CDR2 FQNNGV. This CDR3 has 14 amino acids. The V end lost 2 bases, the J end lost 7 bases, and 11 bases lay between the germline ends. CDR3 in amino acids: CASSLSPGLEKLFF. For the CDR3, the DNA is TGTGCCAGCAGCTTATCTCCGGGACTTGAAAAACTGTTTTTT.

This clonotype was observed a few times. This chain links TRBV12-3 or TRBV12-4 with TRBJ2-7; 8 bases map to TRBD1. The CDR3 is 16 residues long. V was pared by 5 bases and J by 1 base, with 10 bases of the junction left unmatched. CDR3 sequence reads: CASSLLIRDRSYEQYF. The DNA of the CDR3 is TGTGCCAGCAGTCTACTAATTCGGGACAGGTCCTACGAGCAGTACTTC.

The chain is built from TRBV5-1 and TRBJ1-2, with D tentatively TRBD1 (6 bases). Germline CDR1 reads SGHRS; CDR2 reads YFSETQ. Trimming removed 5 bases from V and 1 base from J, with 12 bases in between. The CDR3 sequence is 14 residues long. CDR3 nucleotides: TGCGCCAGCAGTCACCTGGACAGTAACTATGGCTACACCTTC. It is translated as CASSHLDSNYGYTF.

The rearrangement joins TRBV28 to TRBJ1-5; the match to TRBD1 covers 7 bases. Germline V lookup: CDR1 MDHEN, CDR2 SYDVKM. The CDR3 length is 14 residues. The ends lost 11 bases at V and 5 bases at J; junction bases unmatched: 12. The CDR3 DNA sequence: TGTGCCGGCCAGAACCGGGACAGAGATCAGCCCCAGCATTTT. It translates to CAGQNRDRDQPQHF.

As regards this clonotype: At one of its ends the junction is not consistent with the germline gene, which may arise from a read error. J is TRBJ2-3 and V is TRBV4-1, with TRBD1 matching 8 bases. The germline V gene encodes CDR1 MGHRA and CDR2 YSYEKL. The CDR3 is 17 amino acids. This chain's CDR3 is CASTQRTGRPSTDTQYF. DNA of the CDR3: TGCGCCAGCACCCAAAGGACAGGGAGACCTAGCACAGATACGCAGTATTTT.

V and J are TRBV5-1 and TRBJ2-3, with TRBD2 identical over 10 bases. Germline V CDR1 and CDR2: SGHRS, YFSETQ. Trimming took 3 bases from V and 0 from J; bases not matched to a gene: 10. The CDR3 has 18 residues. In DNA, the CDR3 is TGCGCCAGCAGCTACCCAACTACTAGCGGGGAAAGCACAGATACGCAGTATTTT. Amino acid sequence: CASSYPTTSGESTDTQYF.

This chain connects TRBV5-1 to TRBJ1-6; tentatively, D is TRBD1 (6 bases). The V and J ends lost 0 bases and 9 bases respectively, with 7 bases between them. CDR3 length equals 13 residues. CDR1 and CDR2 from the germline V gene are SGHRS and YFSETQ. This CDR3 reads CASSLEGGSPLHF. The CDR3, as DNA: TGCGCCAGCAGCTTGGAAGGGGGTTCACCCCTCCACTTT.

The genes are TRBV20-1 and TRBJ2-1, with D perhaps TRBD2 (6 bases). The CDR3 contains 14 residues. V lost 6 bases, J lost 0 bases, and 12 bases lay in between. The germline V gene has CDR1 DFQATT and CDR2 SNEGSKA (reference sequence). Here the CDR3 reads CSATGEVSYNEQFF. The CDR3 DNA reads TGCAGTGCAACGGGGGAGGTCTCCTACAATGAGCAGTTCTTC.

This sequence joins TRBV4-1 and TRBJ2-7; unclear D gene. The V end was cut by 2 bases, the J end by 0 bases, with 11 bases between. The CDR3 runs 15 residues. Germline CDR1 reads MGHRA; CDR2 reads YSYEKL. This chain's CDR3 is CASSQTSASSYEQYF. The CDR3 DNA reads as TGCGCCAGCAGCCAAACTTCGGCCAGCTCCTACGAGCAGTACTTC.

This clonotype has ten or more counts. The rearrangement uses TRBV4-3 and TRBJ2-3; D call uncertain. This CDR3 spans 14 amino acids. V lost 2 bases to trimming and J lost 2 bases, with 8 bases between them. Germline V gene data show CDR1 as LGHNA and CDR2 as YSLEER. In DNA form, the CDR3 reads TGCGCCAGCAGCCAAAGACCTATCACAGATACGCAGTATTTT. The encoded protein is CASSQRPITDTQYF.